This T cell receptor (beta chain) is drawn from a study of identical twins. Findings and limits, study-wide: Out-of-frame alpha sequences shared between twins exhibited an excess of low generation probability. Interpretation of the results relied on cross-sectional statistical analysis and not on following the same donors.

In TCRdb, the 5' RACE reads were re-called with MiXCR into one record per CDR3 protein. The repertoire has about 890,000 distinct CDR3 sequences, approximately 13% of them found once; the top ten carry about 1.6%. This clonotype was detected many times. Its antigen remains unknown. The CDR3 covers 15 residues. With 1 base removed from V and 4 bases from J, the gap between germline ends came to 11 bases. The V gene's germline CDR1 is MGHRA and CDR2 YSYEKL. This sample was shared with a second study, whose subject was yellow fever vaccine responses in identical twins.

This chain joins TRBV4-1 and TRBJ2-1, with a weak D call TRBD2 (6 bases). Specimen: PBMCs. The sequence derives from a woman aged 18-29 years in good health. The CDR3 region has the DNA TGCGCCAGCAGCCAAGCGGCCGCGGGGTACAATGAGCAGTTCTTC. This sequence encodes CASSQAAAGYNEQFF.